Presented here are 18 T cell receptor beta chains from one specimen sequenced in a study of blood T cell repertoires in COVID-19. The assay was immunoSEQ multiplex PCR, and TCRdb's table has in-frame clones only and misses some. In the table there are some 140,000 clones, about 80% of which are singletons. Input material: peripheral blood. These receptors were obtained from a woman aged 55-70 years with acute or convalescent COVID-19.

The CDR3 spells CASSLAVNEKLFF. The CDR3 bases are TGCGCCAGCAGCTTGGCGGTTAATGAAAAACTGTTTTTT. The chain uses TRBV5-1 and TRBJ1-4; D gene unclear. Germline CDR1 and CDR2: SGHRS and YFSETQ. The CDR3 has 13 amino acids. V was trimmed by 0 bases and J by 4 bases, leaving 4 bases between them.

The chain combines TRBV29-1 with TRBJ2-1; 7 nucleotides align to TRBD2. CDR1 and CDR2 from the germline V gene are SQVTM and ANQGSEA. V lost 4 bases and J lost 7; bases outside the gene matches: 10. CDR3 length: 14 residues. The CDR3 nucleotides are TGCAGCGTTGGAGGTTACGTGGGAGGGAATGAGCAGTTCTTC. Its protein product is CSVGGYVGGNEQFF.

V usage is TRBV19 and J usage is TRBJ1-4; a weak D match, TRBD1 (6 bases). Germline V gene lookup returns CDR1 LNHDA and CDR2 SQIVND (reference sequence). V lost 7 bases to trimming and J lost 5 bases, with 20 bases between them. The CDR3 covers 16 residues. The chain's CDR3 is CASTPNPQGRNEKLFF. For the CDR3, the DNA is TGTGCCAGTACCCCGAACCCACAGGGTAGGAATGAAAAACTGTTTTTT.

The V and J genes are TRBV6-5 and TRBJ1-2; 8 bases map to TRBD1. This CDR3 contains 15 residues. Germline CDR1 reads MNHEY; CDR2 reads SVGAGI. Trimming cost V 0 bases and J 5 bases; bases outside gene matches: 5. DNA of the CDR3: TGTGCCAGCAGTTACTCGGCTCAGGGGGCATATGGCTACACCTTC. Translating gives CASSYSAQGAYGYTF.

The chain couples TRBV3-1 (or the pseudogene TRBV3-2) to TRBJ1-2; D is ambiguous. Trimming left V 0 bases short and J 5 bases short, with 10 bases between. Germline CDR1 and CDR2: LGHDT and YNNKEL (reference sequence). This CDR3 has 14 amino acids. The CDR3 DNA follows: TGTGCCAGCAGCCAAGATTCGGTCTCGTATGGCTACACCTTC. Protein: CASSQDSVSYGYTF.

The chain recombines TRBV5-1 with TRBJ1-1; D gene uncertain. This CDR3 region has 14 residues. V was trimmed by 0 bases and J by 7 bases, leaving 13 bases between them. CDR1 is SGHRS, CDR2 YFSETQ, per germline. CDR3 sequence: CASSLEARRSEAFF. Here the CDR3 DNA reads TGCGCCAGCAGCTTGGAGGCCAGGAGGAGTGAAGCTTTCTTT.

V usage is TRBV19 and J usage is TRBJ1-2, with 7 positions matching TRBD1. The V and J ends lost 6 bases and 4 bases, in that order; junction bases with no gene match: 8. CDR1 is LNHDA, CDR2 SQIVND, per germline (reference sequence). This CDR3 is 14 amino acids long. CDR3 nucleotide sequence: TGTGCCAGTAGACCTACAGGGGCGACCTATGGCTACACCTTC. Translated: CASRPTGATYGYTF.

Turning to this clone: The sample has other DNA sequences that encode this CDR3 too. This rearrangement joins TRBV4-1 to TRBJ1-2, with 7 positions matching TRBD1. This CDR3 contains 13 residues. Per germline, CDR1 MGHRA and CDR2 YSYEKL. Trimming at V came to 1 base and at J to 8 bases, leaving 4 bases not matched to a gene. The CDR3 is CASSQVQGIGYTF. CDR3 in DNA: TGCGCCAGCAGCCAAGTACAGGGGATCGGCTACACCTTC.

This clone was picked up one time. The chain recombines TRBV6-5 with TRBJ1-1, with 8 bases identical to TRBD1. This CDR3 spans 13 amino acids. Per the germline V gene, CDR1 is MNHEY and CDR2 is SVGAGI. Trimming cost V 6 bases and J 7 bases; bases outside gene matches: 7. CDR3 loop: CASRTGTGVEAFF. The CDR3 DNA reads TGTGCCAGCAGGACTGGGACAGGAGTTGAAGCTTTCTTT.

The rearrangement joins TRBV5-1 to TRBJ2-3; a weak D match, TRBD2 (6 bases). Germline V gene lookup returns CDR1 SGHRS and CDR2 YFSETQ. V was shortened by 0 bases and J by 1 base, with 12 bases between the two germline ends. This CDR3 is 16 amino acids long. The CDR3 region has the DNA TGCGCCAGCAGCTTGGTAAGAGGAGGGGGCACAGATACGCAGTATTTT. Residues: CASSLVRGGGTDTQYF.

This rearrangement joins TRBV25-1 to TRBJ1-6; D gene unclear. This CDR3 has 13 residues. Germline CDR1 and CDR2: MGHDK and SYGVNS. Deletions cut 8 bases from V and 11 bases from J, with 16 bases between. The CDR3 here is CASSAAGGTPLHF. DNA of the CDR3: TGTGCCAGCTCAGCGGCCGGCGGGACACCCCTCCACTTT.

The gene calls are TRBV6-5 and TRBJ1-4, with D maybe TRBD1 (6 bases). The CDR3 is 14 residues long. The germline V gene encodes CDR1 MNHEY and CDR2 SVGAGI. Between the trimmed V and J ends, which lost 6 bases and 4 bases, there was a span of 12 bases. The CDR3 DNA is TGTGCCAGCAGCACGGACAGTAGTAATGAAAAACTGTTTTTT. Translating it yields CASSTDSSNEKLFF.

This clone has a handful of counts. The J gene is TRBJ1-1, the V gene TRBV19; a weak D match, TRBD1 (5 bases). V shed 10 bases and J shed 6 bases, with 30 bases lying between them. There are 17 residues in the CDR3. From germline, CDR1 is LNHDA and CDR2 SQIVND (reference sequence). The CDR3 DNA is TGTGCCACTATACGGAGGAGGGGACGCGACCTGTTCTCTGAAGCTTTCTTT. The encoded protein is CATIRRRGRDLFSEAFF.

The chain links TRBV5-1 to TRBJ1-4; unclear D gene. CDR1 is SGHRS and CDR2 is YFSETQ in the germline V gene. This CDR3 has 14 residues. The V end lost 4 bases, the J end lost 3 bases, and 10 bases lay between the germline ends. The CDR3 here is CASSQQSSNEKLFF. In DNA, the CDR3 is TGCGCCAGCAGCCAACAGTCCTCTAATGAAAAACTGTTTTTT.

V usage is TRBV28 and J usage is TRBJ1-4, with 8 bases matching TRBD1. This CDR3 comprises 14 residues. Germline V CDR1 and CDR2: MDHEN, SYDVKM. J was trimmed by 7 bases and V by 5 bases; bases with no gene match: 6. Written as DNA, the CDR3 is TGTGCCAGCAGTAACACAGGGGGGGCTGAAAAACTGTTTTTT. This codes for CASSNTGGAEKLFF. The full variable domain, rest sourced from reference TRBV28 and TRBJ1-4, is DVKVTQSSRYLVKRTGEKVFLECVQDMDHENMFWYRQDPGLGLRLIYFSYDVKMKEKGDIPEGYSVSREKKERFSLILESASTNQTSMYLCASSNTGGAEKLFFGSGTQLSVL.

The chain is built from TRBV7-3 and TRBJ2-5; TRBD2 aligns across 16 bases. Germline-derived CDR1 and CDR2 are SGHTA and FQGTGA. This CDR3 is 17 amino acids long. The V and J ends lost 5 bases and 5 bases, in that order; junction bases with no gene match: 8. The CDR3 reads CASSPGTSGGAEETQYF. CDR3 coding DNA: TGTGCCAGCAGCCCAGGGACTAGCGGGGGGGCGGAGGAGACCCAGTACTTC.

This clone was observed a few times. The rearrangement uses TRBV2 and TRBJ1-2; 10 bases match TRBD1. CDR1 is SNHLY, CDR2 FYNNEI, per germline. Losses at the gene ends were 6 bases for V and 5 bases for J; bases not matched to a gene: 9. CDR3 length: 15 residues. The CDR3 sequence is CASRDPTGGGYGYTF. Written as DNA, the CDR3 is TGTGCCAGCAGGGACCCGACAGGGGGCGGGTATGGCTACACCTTC.

This chain uses TRBV4-1 with TRBJ2-1; TRBD1 agrees at 9 bases. CDR3 length: 16 residues. The germline gives CDR1 MGHRA, CDR2 YSYEKL. V dropped 1 base and J dropped 7; count of bases not matched to a gene: 8. CDR3 DNA sequence: TGCGCCAGCAGCCAAGCTGGACAGGGGATGAGAAATGAGCAGTTCTTC. Translating gives CASSQAGQGMRNEQFF.